The 27 T cell receptor beta chains below all came from one sample that was sequenced in a study of blood T cells in healthy people across ages. Next came a second PCR, run for about 7 to 12 cycles, which used a sample-barcoded 5' primer along with a J-beta primer mix. Via MiXCR, TCRdb re-called the 5' RACE reads, giving one row per CDR3 protein. The table lists 800,000 to 950,000 distinct CDR3 sequences, just under 30% of them singletons, with approximately 10% in the top ten. The same data also went into a second study, on T cells of mothers and their children.

Sequenced: blood. These receptors all stem from a woman aged 40 to 50 in good health.

V and J are TRBV28 and TRBJ1-1; D is unresolved. Germline V gives CDR1 MDHEN, CDR2 SYDVKM. Trimming took 8 bases from V and 10 from J, leaving 20 bases between them. This CDR3 has 13 amino acids. In nucleotides, the CDR3 is TGTGCCAGCTCCGCCACCGGCCCCCTGAGAGCTTTCTTT. Residues: CASSATGPLRAFF.

This rearrangement joins TRBV7-9 to TRBJ2-5; 9 bases match TRBD2. The CDR3 spans 16 residues. The V segment lost 3 bases and the J segment 2 bases; nucleotides outside the gene matches: 7. CDR1 is SEHNR and CDR2 is FQNEAQ in the germline V gene (reference sequence). The CDR3 DNA sequence: TGTGCCAGCAGCTTCGGACTAGCGAAGGGGCAAGAGACCCAGTACTTC. It codes for CASSFGLAKGQETQYF. The full variable domain, in which reference TRBV7-9 and TRBJ2-5 provide the parts outside the CDR3, is DTGVSQNPRHKITKRGQNVTFRCDPISEHNRLYWYRQTLGQGPEFLTYFQNEAQLEKSRLLSDRFSAERPKGSFSTLEIQRTEQGDSAMYLCASSFGLAKGQETQYFGPGTRLLVL.

This clonotype has just a few counts. V is TRBV12-3 or TRBV12-4 and J is TRBJ1-5, with D possibly matching TRBD1 (6 bases). V lost 6 bases and J 0 bases, leaving 15 bases between the germline ends. This CDR3 comprises 16 residues. CDR3 loop: CASRPARGDSNQPQHF. In nucleotides, the CDR3 is TGTGCCAGCAGGCCCGCCAGGGGTGATAGCAATCAGCCCCAGCATTTT.

This clonotype was detected ten times or more. This chain joins TRBV24-1 and TRBJ1-2; weak D call: TRBD1 (5 bases). The CDR3 sequence is 14 residues long. V shed 2 bases and J shed 2 bases, with 8 bases lying between them. Germline CDR1 KGHDR, CDR2 SFDVKD. The CDR3 sequence: CATSDSRQNYGYTF. CDR3 nucleotides: TGTGCCACCAGTGATTCGAGACAGAACTATGGCTACACCTTC.

Concerning this clonotype: A clone one base away is much larger, so this may be a read error. V usage is TRBV7-3 and J usage is TRBJ1-2, with D uncertain. This CDR3 is built from 13 residues. V lost 2 bases and J 4 bases, leaving 8 bases between the germline ends. In germline, CDR1 is SGHTA, CDR2 FQGTGA. The CDR3 DNA reads TGTGCCAGCAGCTTACCGGTCTCCTATGGCTACACCTTC. Amino acid sequence: CASSLPVSYGYTF.

This clonotype was detected ten times or more. The CDR3 DNA follows: TGTGCCAGCAGTCAACGTGGCGGTATTGGCCAAGAGACCCAGTACTTC. This translates into CASSQRGGIGQETQYF. The chain recombines TRBV6-6 with TRBJ2-5; unclear D gene. CDR3 length equals 16 residues. Germline CDR1 reads MNHNY; CDR2 reads SVGAGI (reference sequence). V lost 5 bases, J lost 1 base, and 17 bases lay in between.

As to this clonotype: One end of the junction varies from germline; a read error may be responsible. The chain employs TRBV15 and TRBJ1-2; no firm D call. This CDR3 spans 13 amino acids. Germline loops: CDR1 LNHNV, CDR2 YYDKDF (reference sequence). The CDR3 is CATSRTENYGHTF. The CDR3 DNA is TGTGCCACCAGCAGAACAGAGAACTATGGCCACACCTTC.

To note about this clonotype: The junction differs from germline at one of its ends, possibly a read error. The J gene is TRBJ2-2, the V gene TRBV11-2, with 8 bases fitting TRBD1. CDR1 is SGHAT, CDR2 FQNNGV, per germline. The CDR3 spans 16 residues. CDR3 nucleotides: TGTGCCAGCAGCCTAGACAGGGGCCAGAACACCGGGGAGCTGTTTTTT. Amino acids: CASSLDRGQNTGELFF.

V usage is TRBV6-6 and J usage is TRBJ2-2, with TRBD1 as a possible D gene (6 bases). V was cut by 2 bases and J by 0 bases, with 10 bases left in between. Germline V gives CDR1 MNHNY, CDR2 SVGAGI (reference sequence). The CDR3 totals 16 residues. The CDR3 spells CASSYPDRPNTGELFF. CDR3 nucleotide sequence: TGTGCCAGCAGTTACCCGGACAGACCGAACACCGGGGAGCTGTTTTTT.

A few counts support this clonotype. The junction and the germline gene differ at one end; a read error may be behind it. The V call is TRBV9, the J call TRBJ2-1; the D gene is possibly TRBD2 (5 bases). This CDR3 contains 16 residues. The V gene's germline CDR1 is SGDLS and CDR2 YYNGEE. The CDR3 sequence: CASSVAGETDYYEQDF. Here the CDR3 DNA reads TGTGCCAGCAGCGTAGCTGGGGAGACGGATTATTACGAGCAGGACTTC. Full variable domain (missing parts from reference TRBV9 and TRBJ2-1): DSGVTQTPKHLITATGQRVTLRCSPRSGDLSVYWYQQSLDQGLQFLIQYYNGEERAKGNILERFSAQQFPDLHSELNLSSLELGDSALYFCASSVAGETDYYEQDFGPGTRLTVL.

The V and J genes are TRBV10-3 and TRBJ2-3; 7 nucleotides line up with TRBD1. Germline CDR1 and CDR2: ENHRY and SYGVKD. The trim removed 3 bases at V and 10 bases at J, leaving 10 bases unmatched. The CDR3 has 14 residues. The CDR3 loop reads CAISDQGDRDAQYF. The CDR3 DNA follows: TGTGCCATCAGTGATCAGGGGGATAGGGATGCGCAGTATTTT.

In this sample, this clonotype turned up once. The chain uses TRBV7-2 and TRBJ2-1; 9 bases map to TRBD2. Germline CDR1 SGHTA, CDR2 FQGNSA. After removal of 1 base from V and 4 bases from J, the junction contained 11 bases not matched to a gene. The CDR3 runs 18 residues. CDR3 protein: CASSLEQSGRPSYNEQFF. CDR3 sequence (DNA): TGTGCCAGCAGCTTAGAGCAGAGCGGGAGGCCCTCATACAATGAGCAGTTCTTC.

The chain recombines TRBV20-1 with TRBJ2-7, with D perhaps being TRBD1 or TRBD2 (6 bases each). The CDR3 loop spans 15 amino acids. Germline CDR1 DFQATT, CDR2 SNEGSKA (reference sequence). Trimming took off 6 bases at V and 7 bases at J, with 25 bases between the two ends. In DNA, the CDR3 is TGCAGTGCCCCAAACTGGAGGGGGGAGAACAATGAGCAGTACTTC. This translates into CSAPNWRGENNEQYF.

About this clonotype: A junction end diverges from the germline sequence, so it may reflect a read error. J is TRBJ2-7 and V is TRBV30; the match to TRBD1 covers 8 bases. The CDR3 is 15 residues long. Germline CDR1 reads GTSNPN; CDR2 reads SVGIG (reference sequence). CDR3: CAWSAGGVSAAERYF. CDR3 in DNA: TGTGCCTGGAGTGCAGGGGGCGTTTCTGCCGCCGAGCGGTACTTC.

This clonotype has more than one count but fewer than ten. This chain links TRBV28 with TRBJ1-2; 7 bases agree with TRBD1. V lost 5 bases to trimming and J lost 8 bases; unmatched junction nucleotides: 8. Germline CDR1 is MDHEN and CDR2 is SYDVKM. This CDR3 is built from 13 residues. The DNA of the CDR3 is TGTGCCAGCAGTCTTGGACAGGCGGGGGGCTACACCTTC. As protein: CASSLGQAGGYTF.

This clonotype was observed many times. The chain employs TRBV5-1 and TRBJ2-7; tentative D call: TRBD1 (6 bases). Germline CDR1 is SGHRS and CDR2 is YFSETQ. The length of the CDR3 is 11 residues. Between the trimmed V and J ends, which lost 4 bases and 7 bases, there was a span of 9 bases. Here the CDR3 DNA reads TGCGCCAGCAGCATAGACAGGGAGCAGTACTTC. Its protein product is CASSIDREQYF.

This chain connects TRBV6-1 to TRBJ2-1, with 7 bases fitting TRBD1. CDR1 and CDR2 (germline): MNHNS, SASEGT. V shed 7 bases, J shed 6 bases, and the junction held 12 bases outside the gene matches. CDR3 size: 15 residues. For the CDR3, the DNA is TGTGCCAGCATCGAAGGACAGGTGTTAAGCAATGAGCAGTTCTTC. This encodes CASIEGQVLSNEQFF.

On this clonotype: A read error may account for a junction end that differs from germline. The rearrangement uses TRBV10-3 and TRBJ2-2, with unresolved D. Looked up from germline, CDR1 is ENHRY and CDR2 is SYGVKD. The CDR3 totals 14 residues. The CDR3 protein is CAVSDSVNTGELFF. Here the CDR3 DNA reads TGTGCCGTCAGTGACTCAGTGAACACCGGGGAGCTGTTTTTT.

This clonotype has a handful of counts. V gene TRBV4-3 combines with J gene TRBJ2-1; possible D gene TRBD2, 7 bases. The CDR3 covers 18 residues. CDR1 is LGHNA and CDR2 is YSLEER in the germline V gene. V was shortened by 5 bases and J by 0 bases, with 20 bases between the two germline ends. The CDR3 protein is CASSSNGGLTSSYNEQFF. CDR3 DNA sequence: TGCGCCAGCAGCTCTAACGGGGGGCTAACGAGCTCCTACAATGAGCAGTTCTTC.

This clonotype was seen only a few times. J is TRBJ1-1 and V is TRBV29-1; D remains unclear. The CDR3 is 10 residues long. V gave up 2 bases and J gave up 5 bases, with 3 bases separating them. The germline CDR1 and CDR2 sequences are SQVTM and ANQGSEA. The chain's CDR3 is CSVELTEAFF. The CDR3 DNA sequence: TGCAGCGTTGAATTGACTGAAGCTTTCTTT.

J is TRBJ2-1 and V is TRBV28, with 7 nucleotides matching TRBD2. Losses at the gene ends were 4 bases for V and 7 bases for J; bases not matched to a gene: 10. The CDR3 is 15 amino acids. The V gene's germline CDR1 is MDHEN and CDR2 SYDVKM. CDR3 protein: CASSSASGVGNEQFF. CDR3 nucleotides: TGTGCCAGCAGTTCAGCTAGCGGTGTTGGAAATGAGCAGTTCTTC.

This clonotype appeared many times. This sequence joins TRBV7-9 and TRBJ2-1, with 8 bases lining up with TRBD2. The ends lost 5 bases at V and 4 bases at J; junction bases unmatched: 7. CDR1 SEHNR and CDR2 FQNEAQ come from the germline V gene (reference sequence). This CDR3 contains 15 residues. CDR3 sequence (DNA): TGTGCCAGCAGCCCCACCGGGACTAGGTACAATGAGCAGTTCTTC. Its protein product is CASSPTGTRYNEQFF.

This clonotype was counted a few times. A much larger clone differs from this one at a single base, so this may be a read error. This sequence joins TRBV10-3 and TRBJ2-5, with a tentative D call TRBD1 (6 bases). The CDR3 loop spans 13 amino acids. V lost 11 bases and J 1 base, leaving 14 bases between the germline ends. Looked up from germline, CDR1 is ENHRY and CDR2 is SYGVKD. The DNA for the CDR3 is TGTGCCGCCGCAGGGACACCCCAAGAGACCCAGTACTTC. It translates to CAAAGTPQETQYF.

This chain joins TRBV7-8 and TRBJ2-4, with D perhaps TRBD1 (5 bases). Germline CDR1 SGHVS, CDR2 FQNEAQ. This CDR3 has 17 amino acids. The V and J ends lost 5 bases and 0 bases respectively, with 17 bases between them. CDR3 in DNA: TGTGCCAGCAGCCAGGGATCCAGTTTTATAGCCAAAAACATTCAGTACTTC. It specifies CASSQGSSFIAKNIQYF.

This clonotype occurred many times. The rearrangement uses TRBV20-1 and TRBJ1-4; 7 positions agree with TRBD1. Germline CDR1 and CDR2: DFQATT and SNEGSKA (reference sequence). After removal of 0 bases from V and 5 bases from J, the junction contained 9 bases not matched to a gene. This CDR3 contains 16 residues. The CDR3 loop is CSARDRWGQLNEKLFF. CDR3 nucleotides: TGCAGTGCTAGAGATCGCTGGGGACAGCTGAATGAAAAACTGTTTTTT.

This clonotype was counted only a few times. This sequence joins TRBV28 and TRBJ2-7; D ambiguous. The CDR3 is 14 amino acids. CDR1 and CDR2 (germline): MDHEN, SYDVKM. The ends were cut back, 5 bases at V and 4 bases at J, with 15 bases in the middle. The CDR3 protein is CASSPIGKNYEQYF. The CDR3 coding sequence is TGTGCCAGCAGTCCCATCGGTAAAAATTACGAGCAGTACTTC.

Of note for this clonotype: One end of the junction is discordant with germline, which a read error may explain. The rearrangement links TRBV28 to TRBJ1-2; D remains ambiguous. Germline V gene lookup returns CDR1 MDHEN and CDR2 SYDVKM. CDR3 length equals 13 residues. DNA of the CDR3: TGTGCCACCCTGACACCCCTGAGCTATAGCTACACCTTC. Amino acid sequence: CATLTPLSYSYTF.